This TCR beta chain was found in a study of T cell responses to AZD1222 COVID-19 vaccine. The germline gives CDR1 MNHEY, CDR2 SMNVEV (reference sequence). Trimming took off 8 bases at V and 0 bases at J, with 11 bases between the two ends. The CDR3 is 14 residues long. Measured with immunoSEQ multiplex PCR; TCRdb has only the in-frame clones, and not every one. The sample includes about 99,000 clones, around 90% of them seen just once. Sequences were derived from peripheral blood, sampled on day 0 of AZD1222 vaccination. V usage is TRBV27 and J usage is TRBJ2-1; no clear D. This clonotype originated in an adult in good health. The DNA of the CDR3 is TGTGCCAGCCGCCCCCCGAGCTCCTACAATGAGCAGTTCTTC. Translation gives CASRPPSSYNEQFF.